The 7 T cell receptor delta chains below were found in one sample sequenced in a study of γδ T cells in repeated Plasmodium falciparum infection. TCRdb re-processed the multiplex PCR reads using CATT. The data show roughly 90,000 delta-chain clones, roughly 1.4% seen once. Vgamma9/Vdelta2+ and Vdelta2-negative gammadelta T cells were flow-sorted from PBMC for bulk sequencing. Sequences were obtained from gamma-delta T cells from blood. Receptor source: a pool of human donors (malaria-infected and uninfected, not separated).

This clone was counted a few times. This DNA's translation and the protein TCRdb lists, from a much larger clone, do not match at residue 9, likely due to a read error; the protein shown is translated from the DNA. This chain joins TRDV2 and TRDJ1, with D possibly being TRDD3 (6 bases). In the absence of a J gene in TCRdb, the DNA was matched to germline to assign it here. V lost 5 bases and J lost 0, with 24 bases in between. CDR3 size: 18 residues. CDR1 is GEAIGNYY, CDR2 EKD, per germline. CDR3 amino acids: CACVPRWGVRGYTDKLIF. In DNA, the CDR3 is TGTGCCTGTGTTCCGCGTTGGGGGGTACGCGGATACACCGATAAACTCATCTTT.

In its sample, this clone was seen a few times. The protein TCRdb gives is from a much larger clone and does not agree with this DNA's translation at residue 18, likely a read error; the protein shown here comes from the DNA. The chain joins TRDV1 to TRDJ1, with TRDD3 matching 12 bases. TCRdb lists no J gene, so it was determined here by aligning the DNA to germline. CDR3 length equals 23 residues. V dropped 4 bases and J dropped 3; count of bases not matched to a gene: 27. Per the germline V gene, CDR1 is TSWWSYY and CDR2 is QGS. The CDR3 spells CALGARPLPNSLGDTGYADKLIF. Here the CDR3 DNA reads TGTGCTCTTGGGGCTCGGCCTCTTCCTAATAGTCTGGGGGATACGGGTTATGCCGATAAACTCATCTTT.

This clone was detected only a few times. This DNA's translation differs at residue 4 from TCRdb's protein, which comes from a much larger clone; a read error is likely, and the protein shown is translated from the DNA. The chain combines TRDV2 with TRDJ1, with 11 nucleotides matching TRDD3. TCRdb gives no J gene; it was assigned here by matching the DNA to germline. Germline V gene lookup returns CDR1 GEAIGNYY and CDR2 EKD. CDR3 length: 17 amino acids. V was pared by 5 bases and J by 10 bases, with 20 bases of the junction left unmatched. In DNA form, the CDR3 reads TGTGCCTGTGGCACGTGGGGCCGTACTGGGGGATATTTGGGACTCATCTTT. This gives the protein CACGTWGRTGGYLGLIF.

This clone occurred a few times. TCRdb records a much larger clone's protein for this DNA, with a difference at residue 14 that likely arises from a read error; the protein given is the translation of the DNA. The chain employs TRDV1 and TRDJ1; TRDD3 matches at 7 bases. TCRdb supplies no J gene; here it was assigned by aligning the nucleotide sequence to germline. With V trimmed by 0 bases and J by 2 bases, 24 bases remained unmatched. The CDR3 is 22 amino acids. Germline CDR1 reads TSWWSYY; CDR2 reads QGS. The CDR3 is CALGELIARALTGEYQTDKLIF. The CDR3 nucleotides read TGTGCTCTTGGGGAACTTATAGCTCGAGCTCTAACTGGGGAATACCAAACCGATAAACTCATCTTT.

This clone was found many times. A read error likely explains this, since a far larger clone differs by one base. This sample also contains other DNA sequences that code for the same CDR3. The chain combines TRDV2 with TRDJ1; no reliable D call. The germline V gene has CDR1 GEAIGNYY and CDR2 EKD. V lost 1 base to trimming and J lost 1 base, with 15 bases between them. The CDR3 covers 16 residues. CDR3 loop: CACDTGEGPTTDKLIF. In DNA form, the CDR3 reads TGTGCCTGTGACACGGGCGAAGGACCCACCACCGATAAACTCATCTTT.

The table lists this clone with a few counts. A far larger clone is off by one base, so a read error is likely. The same CDR3 can be traced to other DNA sequences in this sample. V gene TRDV2 combines with J gene TRDJ1; 11 bases map to TRDD3. TCRdb does not report a J gene; here it was assigned by matching the DNA to germline references. The V and J ends lost 0 bases and 0 bases, in that order; junction bases with no gene match: 11. Looked up from germline, CDR1 is GEAIGNYY and CDR2 is EKD. The CDR3 spans 19 residues. CDR3 in amino acids: CACDTVGGYEGGYTDKLIF. CDR3 bases: TGTGCCTGTGACACCGTTGGGGGATACGAGGGGGGATACACCGATAAACTCATCTTT.

For this clone: The translation of this DNA and the TCRdb protein of a much larger clone differ at residue 13, probably owing to a read error; the protein shown here is translated from the DNA. V is TRDV1 and J is TRDJ1; 9 bases map to TRDD3. This CDR3 is 14 amino acids long. In germline, CDR1 is TSWWSYY, CDR2 QGS. CDR3 residues: CALGEYYSGGSLTF. In nucleotides, the CDR3 is TGTGCTCTTGGGGAATACTACTCTGGGGGATCTCTCACCTTT.